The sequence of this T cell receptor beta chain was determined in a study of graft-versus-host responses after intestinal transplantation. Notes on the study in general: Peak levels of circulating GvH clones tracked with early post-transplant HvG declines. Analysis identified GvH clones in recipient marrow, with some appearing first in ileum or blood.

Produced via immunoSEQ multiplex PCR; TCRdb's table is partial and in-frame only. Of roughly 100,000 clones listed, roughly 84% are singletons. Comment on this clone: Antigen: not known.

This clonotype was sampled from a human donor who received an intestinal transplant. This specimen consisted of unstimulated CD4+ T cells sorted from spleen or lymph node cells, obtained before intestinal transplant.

As DNA, the CDR3 is TGTGCCAGCAGCTGGGCCCGGACAGATACGCAGTATTTT. Its protein is CASSWARTDTQYF. The chain links TRBV27 to TRBJ2-3; no firm D call. CDR1 is MNHEY, CDR2 SMNVEV, per germline (reference sequence). The CDR3 is 13 residues long. Trimming pared 6 bases from V and 3 bases from J, leaving 10 bases between.